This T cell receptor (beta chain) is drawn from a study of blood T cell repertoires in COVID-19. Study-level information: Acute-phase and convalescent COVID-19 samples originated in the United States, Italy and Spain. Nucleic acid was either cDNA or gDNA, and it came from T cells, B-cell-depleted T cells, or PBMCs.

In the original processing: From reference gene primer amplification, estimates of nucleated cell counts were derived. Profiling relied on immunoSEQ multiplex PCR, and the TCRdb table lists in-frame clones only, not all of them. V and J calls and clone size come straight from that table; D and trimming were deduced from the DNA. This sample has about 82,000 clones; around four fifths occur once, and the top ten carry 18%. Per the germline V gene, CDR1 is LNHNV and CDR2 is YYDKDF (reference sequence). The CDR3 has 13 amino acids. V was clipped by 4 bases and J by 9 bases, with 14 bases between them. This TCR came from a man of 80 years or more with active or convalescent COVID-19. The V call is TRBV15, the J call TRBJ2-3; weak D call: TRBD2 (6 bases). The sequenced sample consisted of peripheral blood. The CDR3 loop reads CATSNDRGETQYF. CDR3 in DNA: TGTGCCACCAGCAATGACCGCGGGGAAACGCAGTATTTT.